This record concerns one TCR beta chain sequence. The antigen is unknown. These data are taken from a study of Ad26.COV2.S vaccination and SARS-CoV-2 variants. Study context: A COV1001 Ad26.COV2.S trial-arm participant provided the sample. Dosing was one shot or two shots 56 days apart. Study-level points and caveats: Breadth of non-spike TCRs did not differ between vaccinees and placebo recipients.

Documented treatment: around 19 received Ad26.COV2.S at low or high dose, single or two shots; about 5 received placebo; per-sample allocation not given. Samples analyzed were those drawn on day 63 after the first vaccine or placebo injection. A Boston adult aged 18-55 years was the donor. The method was immunoSEQ multiplex PCR; TCRdb's version includes in-frame clones alone and lacks a portion of them. The sample lists just under 250,000 clones, roughly 90% seen once, with roughly a tenth in the top ten. This sequence originates from a person aged 18-65 years who received the Ad26.COV2.S COVID-19 vaccine or a placebo. The sequenced sample was peripheral blood, obtained in a trial of Ad26.COV2.S vaccine versus placebo.

CDR3 amino acids: CASSVGGTGHYGYTF. Written as DNA, the CDR3 is TGTGCCAGCAGCGTAGGTGGGACAGGCCACTATGGCTACACCTTC. The chain couples TRBV9 to TRBJ1-2; 8 bases line up with TRBD1. This CDR3 is built from 15 residues. The ends lost 0 bases at V and 3 bases at J; junction bases unmatched: 4. From germline, CDR1 is SGDLS and CDR2 YYNGEE.